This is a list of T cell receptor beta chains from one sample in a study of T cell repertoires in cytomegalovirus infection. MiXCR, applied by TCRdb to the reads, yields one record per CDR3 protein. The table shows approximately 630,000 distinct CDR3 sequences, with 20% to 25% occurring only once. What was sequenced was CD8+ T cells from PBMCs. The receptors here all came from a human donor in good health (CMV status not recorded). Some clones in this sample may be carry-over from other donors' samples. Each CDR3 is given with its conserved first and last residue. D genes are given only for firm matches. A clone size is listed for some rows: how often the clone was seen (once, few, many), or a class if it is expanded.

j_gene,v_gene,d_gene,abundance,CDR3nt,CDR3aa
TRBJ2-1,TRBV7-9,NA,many,TGTGCCAGCAGCCCCCCCTCGGAGCAGTTCTTC,CASSPPSEQFF
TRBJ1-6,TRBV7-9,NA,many,TGTGCCAGCAGCCGGACGTCAGATAATTCACCCCTCCACTTT,CASSRTSDNSPLHF
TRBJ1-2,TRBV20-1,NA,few,TGCAGTGTATGGGGGGGGCGCAGCAGCTACACCTTC,CSVWGGRSSYTF
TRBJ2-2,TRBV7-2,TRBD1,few,TGTGCCAGCAGCCCCGACAGGGATTATTCGGACACCGGGGAGCTGTTTTTT,CASSPDRDYSDTGELFF
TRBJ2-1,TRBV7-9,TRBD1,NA,TGTGCCAGCAGCTTAGCGCGAACAGGGGGTACTGAGCAGTTCTTC,CASSLARTGGTEQFF
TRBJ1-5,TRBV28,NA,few,TGTGCCAGCAGTCTCCACCGGGCTCAGCAGCCCCAGCATTTT,CASSLHRAQQPQHF
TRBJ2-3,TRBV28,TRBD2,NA,TGTGCCAACAGTCTCCCTCTAGCGGGGGGGCCGCCCGCAGATACGCAGTATTTT,CANSLPLAGGPPADTQYF
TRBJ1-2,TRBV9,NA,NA,TGTGCCAGCAGCCCCCGGGCCTATGGCTACACCTTC,CASSPRAYGYTF
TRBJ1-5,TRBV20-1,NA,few,TGCAGTGCTAGAGATGAAGAGGGGTACAATCAGCCCCAGCATTTT,CSARDEEGYNQPQHF
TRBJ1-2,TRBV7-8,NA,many,TGTGCCAGCAGCCAAAGGTTGCACAACTATGGCTACACCTTC,CASSQRLHNYGYTF
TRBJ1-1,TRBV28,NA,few,TGTGCCAGCAGGACAGCCTCGAACACTGAAGCTTTCTTT,CASRTASNTEAFF
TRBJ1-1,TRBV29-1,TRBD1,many,TGCAGCGGATGGGGGACAGCCAACACTGAAGCTTTCTTT,CSGWGTANTEAFF
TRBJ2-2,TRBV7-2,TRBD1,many,TGTGCCAGCAGCTTCGACAGGGATGGGAACACCGGGGAGCTGTTTTTT,CASSFDRDGNTGELFF
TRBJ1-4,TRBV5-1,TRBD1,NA,TGCGCCAGCAGCACCGGACAGGGCGAAACTAATGAAAAACTGTTTTTT,CASSTGQGETNEKLFF
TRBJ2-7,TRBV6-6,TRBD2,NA,TGTGCCAGCAGTTACCTTATGACTAGCGGGAACGAGCAGTACTTC,CASSYLMTSGNEQYF
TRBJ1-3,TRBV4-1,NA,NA,TGCGCCAGCAGCCAAGATTCCGGGGGGCTGGGAAACACCATATATTTT,CASSQDSGGLGNTIYF
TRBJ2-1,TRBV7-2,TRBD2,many,TGTGCCAGCAGCCCACTAGCGGGGGGGCCCTACAATGAGCAGTTCTTC,CASSPLAGGPYNEQFF
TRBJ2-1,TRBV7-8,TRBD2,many,TGTGCCAGCAGCCAGCAGCGGGGGGCCCTGGGGGAGCAGTTCTTC,CASSQQRGALGEQFF
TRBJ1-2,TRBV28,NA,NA,TGTGCCAGCAGTCCCCTACAGGCTTTAATAGGCTATGGCTACACCTTC,CASSPLQALIGYGYTF
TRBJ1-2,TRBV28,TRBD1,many,TGTGCCAGCAGTTTTCGACAGGGTGCTAACTATGGCTACACCTTC,CASSFRQGANYGYTF
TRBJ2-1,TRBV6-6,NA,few,TGTGCCAGCAGACCGACCCAAAAGGGCCATGAGCAGTTCTTC,CASRPTQKGHEQFF
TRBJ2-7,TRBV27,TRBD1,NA,TGTGCCAGCAGTTCCCACGACAGGGTGGTCTACTACGAGCAGTACTTC,CASSSHDRVVYYEQYF
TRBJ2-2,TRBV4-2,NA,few,TGTGCCAGCAGCCAAGAGGACGGGGAGCTGTTTTTT,CASSQEDGELFF
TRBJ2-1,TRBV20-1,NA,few,TGCAGTGTTACAGGGTCGGCCCCCTACAATGAGCAGTTCTTC,CSVTGSAPYNEQFF
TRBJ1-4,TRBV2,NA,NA,TGTGCCAGCAGAGGGCTAGGGGGAAATGAAAAACTGTTTTTT,CASRGLGGNEKLFF
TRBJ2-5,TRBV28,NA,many,TGTGCCAGCAGCCAGGACACGCACCAAGAGACCCAGTACTTC,CASSQDTHQETQYF
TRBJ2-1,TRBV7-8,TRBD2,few,TGTGCCAGCACTCCCGGACTAGCGGTTTACAATGAGCAGTTCTTC,CASTPGLAVYNEQFF
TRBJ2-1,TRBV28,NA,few,TGTGCCACCTCCGGGGAGGACGACAATGAGCAGTTCTTC,CATSGEDDNEQFF
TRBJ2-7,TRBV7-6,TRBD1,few,TGTGCCAGCAGCTTATATGGGACAGGACCTTACGAGCAGTACTTC,CASSLYGTGPYEQYF
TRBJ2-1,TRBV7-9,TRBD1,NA,TGTGCCAGCAGCCAATCTGACAGGGGCAATGAGCAGTTCTTC,CASSQSDRGNEQFF
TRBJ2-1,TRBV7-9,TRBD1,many,TGTGCCAGCAGCTTTCAGGGGGCGGTTGAGCAGTTCTTC,CASSFQGAVEQFF
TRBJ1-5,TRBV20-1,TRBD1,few,TGCAGTGCCACGGACAGGGAAAGCAAGCCCCAGCATTTT,CSATDRESKPQHF
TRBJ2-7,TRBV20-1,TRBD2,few,TGCAGTGCTAGTTTGGGACTAGCATCCTACGAGCAGTACTTC,CSASLGLASYEQYF
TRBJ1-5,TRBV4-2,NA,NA,TGTGCCAGCAGCCAAGAAACACTTGTGCAACAGCCCCAGCATTTT,CASSQETLVQQPQHF
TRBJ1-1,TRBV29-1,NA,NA,TGCAGCGCCCTCGGGGTTCTCGACACTGAAGCTTTCTTT,CSALGVLDTEAFF
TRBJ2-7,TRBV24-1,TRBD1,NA,TGTGCCACCAAGAAGGACAGGCCGACCTACGAGCAGTACTTC,CATKKDRPTYEQYF
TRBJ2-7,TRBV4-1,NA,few,TGCGCCAGCAGCCGAGGACAGCTATCCTACGAGCAGTACTTC,CASSRGQLSYEQYF